The rows below give T cell receptor beta chains drawn from one sample of a study of blood T cell repertoires in COVID-19. Profiling relied on immunoSEQ multiplex PCR, and the TCRdb table lists in-frame clones only, not all of them. This sample has about 46,000 clones, with approximately 89% found just once. The sequenced material came from peripheral blood. Source of these receptors: a man between 60 and 75 years old with active or convalescent COVID-19. Each CDR3 is given with its conserved first and last residue.

V gene: TRBV6-1; CDR3 protein: CASSEGGRGTEAFF
V gene: TRBV28; CDR3 protein: CASSSRGGSYEQYF
V gene: TRBV5-6; CDR3 protein: CASSLSGPTSGGAGEQYF
V gene: TRBV6-5; CDR3 protein: CATLGARTEAFF
V gene: TRBV5-1; CDR3 protein: CASSLETGGFGGNTIYF
V gene: TRBV28; CDR3 protein: CASSNRGLMDGYTF
V gene: TRBV19; CDR3 protein: CASSPGTGDEQFF
V gene: TRBV28; CDR3 protein: CASSHDRGARYGYTF
V gene: TRBV5-1; CDR3 protein: CASSLDRPYGGYTF
V gene: TRBV6-5; CDR3 protein: CASSYSQGVMGGYTF
V gene: TRBV18; CDR3 protein: CASSPRTGDSNEQFF
V gene: TRBV14; CDR3 protein: CASSQQVFSGTGELFF
V gene: TRBV6-1; CDR3 protein: CASSGRRDLYSNQPQHF
V gene: TRBV2; CDR3 protein: CASSEERTGYYGYTF
V gene: TRBV3-1/TRBV3-2; CDR3 protein: CASSQALDSYMNTEAFF
V gene: TRBV27; CDR3 protein: CASSRDFTDTQYF
V gene: TRBV5-1; CDR3 protein: CASSLGAGSPYTNYGYTF
V gene: TRBV30; CDR3 protein: CAWNRGGYGYTF
V gene: TRBV2; CDR3 protein: CASRGAGLGETQYF
V gene: TRBV5-1; CDR3 protein: CASSLAGLIAGGTSTDTQYF
V gene: TRBV5-6; CDR3 protein: CASSKTGRNTEAFF
V gene: TRBV7-9; CDR3 protein: CASSLVGTRDTQYF
V gene: TRBV6-1; CDR3 protein: CASSETGADTEAFF
V gene: TRBV18; CDR3 protein: CASSPRGGSEKLFF
V gene: TRBV7-8; CDR3 protein: CASSPKGTGDMNTEAFF
V gene: TRBV19; CDR3 protein: CASSMRFMNTEAFF
V gene: TRBV5-1; CDR3 protein: CASSLGGTGLIHEQYF
V gene: TRBV28; CDR3 protein: CASSFWSGQGSNQPQHF
V gene: TRBV24-1; CDR3 protein: CATSAWGSTDTQYF
V gene: TRBV24-1; CDR3 protein: CATRREVFGNTIYF
V gene: TRBV6-1; CDR3 protein: CASSEAGSGVGVGNTIYF
V gene: TRBV5-6; CDR3 protein: CASSLARGQGYGYTF
V gene: TRBV7-9; CDR3 protein: CASSFAGTGSTEAFF
V gene: TRBV2; CDR3 protein: CASSEGGARGYTF
V gene: TRBV5-4; CDR3 protein: CASSAHTGGYTEAFF
V gene: TRBV7-9; CDR3 protein: CASSLGSQVPYGYTF